This entry describes one T cell receptor beta chain. No antigen is known for it. Prior autoimmune disease or systemic immunosuppression barred patients. The sample is drawn from a study of OX40 agonist ivuxolimab in advanced cancers. Across the whole study: The treatment was a fully human IgG2 OX40 agonist, ivuxolimab. The dose-escalation cohort was about 80% male, with a mean age of about 60 years, ranging about 23 to 90. The study's findings and limits: Expanded clones were, on average, more numerous among CD8+ T cells than CD4+.

Data came from immunoSEQ multiplex PCR; TCRdb stores just in-frame clones and leaves some out. The repertoire holds 20,000 or so clones, with around 80% as singletons. Germline values: CDR1 ENHRY, CDR2 SYGVKD. CDR3 length: 15 amino acids. V was pared by 6 bases and J by 4 bases, with 16 bases between. This clonotype was sampled from an adult with an advanced solid tumor such as melanoma, head and neck, liver or kidney cancer. The chain couples TRBV10-3 to TRBJ1-3, with TRBD1 as a possible D gene (5 bases). Sequencing was performed on CD4+ or CD8+ T cells sorted from blood, taken in a trial of the OX40 agonist ivuxolimab. The CDR3 DNA follows: TGTGCCATCAGCGATGGCAGGGAGACCGGAAACACCATATATTTT. It codes for CAISDGRETGNTIYF.